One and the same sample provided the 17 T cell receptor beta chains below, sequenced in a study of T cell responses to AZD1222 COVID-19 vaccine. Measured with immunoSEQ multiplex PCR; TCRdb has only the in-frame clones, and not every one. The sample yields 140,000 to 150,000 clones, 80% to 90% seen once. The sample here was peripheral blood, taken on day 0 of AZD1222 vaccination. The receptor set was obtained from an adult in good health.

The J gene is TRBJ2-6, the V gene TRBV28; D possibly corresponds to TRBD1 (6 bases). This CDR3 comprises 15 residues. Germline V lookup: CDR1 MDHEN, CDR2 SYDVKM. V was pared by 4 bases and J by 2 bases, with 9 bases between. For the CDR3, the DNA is TGTGCCAGCAGTTCAGGACAGCCTGGGGCCAACGTCCTGACTTTC. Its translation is CASSSGQPGANVLTF.

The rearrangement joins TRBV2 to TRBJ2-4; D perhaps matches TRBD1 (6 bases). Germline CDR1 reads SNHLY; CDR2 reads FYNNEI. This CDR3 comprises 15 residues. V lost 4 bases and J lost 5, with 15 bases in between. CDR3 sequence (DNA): TGTGCCAGCAGTGTCACCACAGGGTTGGAAAACATTCAGTACTTC. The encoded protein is CASSVTTGLENIQYF.

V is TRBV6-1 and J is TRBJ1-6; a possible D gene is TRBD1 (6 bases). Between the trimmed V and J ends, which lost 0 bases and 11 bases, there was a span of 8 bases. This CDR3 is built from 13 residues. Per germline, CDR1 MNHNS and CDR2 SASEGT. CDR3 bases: TGTGCCAGCAGTGAAGCAGGGGGGACACCCCTCCACTTT. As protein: CASSEAGGTPLHF.

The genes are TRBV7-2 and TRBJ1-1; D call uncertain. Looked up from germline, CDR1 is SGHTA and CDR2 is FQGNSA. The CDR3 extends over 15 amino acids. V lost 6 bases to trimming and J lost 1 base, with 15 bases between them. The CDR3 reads CASRSFTGPNTEAFF. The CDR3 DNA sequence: TGTGCCAGCAGAAGCTTCACCGGCCCGAACACTGAAGCTTTCTTT.

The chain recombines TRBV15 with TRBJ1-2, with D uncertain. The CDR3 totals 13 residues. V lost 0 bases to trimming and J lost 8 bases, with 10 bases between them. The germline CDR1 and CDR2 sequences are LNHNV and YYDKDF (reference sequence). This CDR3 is CATSREGSWGYTF. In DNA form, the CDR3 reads TGTGCCACCAGCAGAGAGGGCAGCTGGGGCTACACCTTC.

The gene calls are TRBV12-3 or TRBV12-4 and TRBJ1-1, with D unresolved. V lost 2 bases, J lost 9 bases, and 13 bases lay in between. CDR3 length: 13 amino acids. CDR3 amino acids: CASSLPTGDKAFF. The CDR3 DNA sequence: TGTGCCAGCAGTTTACCGACCGGGGATAAAGCTTTCTTT.

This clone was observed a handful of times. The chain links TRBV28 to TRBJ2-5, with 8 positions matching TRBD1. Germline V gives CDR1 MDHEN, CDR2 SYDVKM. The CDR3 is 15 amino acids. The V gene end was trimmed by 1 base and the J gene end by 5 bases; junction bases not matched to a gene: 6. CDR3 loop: CASSLLDREKETQYF. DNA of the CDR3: TGTGCCAGCAGTTTATTGGACAGGGAGAAGGAGACCCAGTACTTC.

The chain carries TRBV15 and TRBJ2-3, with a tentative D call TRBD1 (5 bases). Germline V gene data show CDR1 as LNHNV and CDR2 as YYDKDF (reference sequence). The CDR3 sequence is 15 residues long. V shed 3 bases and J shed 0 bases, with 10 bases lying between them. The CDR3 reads CATSSWGPSTDTQYF. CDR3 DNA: TGTGCCACCAGCAGCTGGGGCCCCAGCACAGATACGCAGTATTTT.

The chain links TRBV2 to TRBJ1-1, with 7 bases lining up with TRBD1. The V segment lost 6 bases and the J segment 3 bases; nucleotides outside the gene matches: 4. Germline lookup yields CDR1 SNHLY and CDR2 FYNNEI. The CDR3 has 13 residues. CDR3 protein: CASSKGTDTEAFF. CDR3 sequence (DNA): TGTGCCAGCAGCAAAGGGACAGACACTGAAGCTTTCTTT.

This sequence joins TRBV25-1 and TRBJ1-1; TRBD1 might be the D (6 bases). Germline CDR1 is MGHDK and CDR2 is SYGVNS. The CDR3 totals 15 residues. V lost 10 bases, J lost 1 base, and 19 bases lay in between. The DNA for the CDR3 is TGTGCCACCACTTCACCGCAGGGGTGGAACACTGAAGCTTTCTTT. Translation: CATTSPQGWNTEAFF.

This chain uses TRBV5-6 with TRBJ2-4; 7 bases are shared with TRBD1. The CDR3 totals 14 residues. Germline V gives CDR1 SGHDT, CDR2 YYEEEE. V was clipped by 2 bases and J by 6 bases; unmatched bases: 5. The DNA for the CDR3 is TGTGCCAGCAGCTTAGCCAGGGGGATAAACATTCAGTACTTC. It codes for CASSLARGINIQYF.

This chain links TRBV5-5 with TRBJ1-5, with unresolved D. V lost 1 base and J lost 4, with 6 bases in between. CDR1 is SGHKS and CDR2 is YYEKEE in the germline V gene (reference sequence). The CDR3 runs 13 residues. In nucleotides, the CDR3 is TGTGCCAGCAGCTTGTTGTGGAATCAGCCCCAGCATTTT. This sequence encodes CASSLLWNQPQHF.

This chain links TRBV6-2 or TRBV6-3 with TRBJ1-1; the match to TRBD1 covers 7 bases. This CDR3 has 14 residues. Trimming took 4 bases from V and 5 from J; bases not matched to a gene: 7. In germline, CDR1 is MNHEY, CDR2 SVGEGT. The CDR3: CASSFSGGKTEAFF. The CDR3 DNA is TGTGCCAGCAGTTTCTCAGGGGGTAAGACTGAAGCTTTCTTT.

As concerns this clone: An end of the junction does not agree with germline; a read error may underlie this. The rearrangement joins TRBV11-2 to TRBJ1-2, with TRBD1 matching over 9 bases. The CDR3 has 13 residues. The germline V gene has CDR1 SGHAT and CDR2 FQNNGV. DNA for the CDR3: TGTGCCAGCAGCTTAGGGAGGGACAGGGACGCCTCCTTC. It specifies CASSLGRDRDASF.

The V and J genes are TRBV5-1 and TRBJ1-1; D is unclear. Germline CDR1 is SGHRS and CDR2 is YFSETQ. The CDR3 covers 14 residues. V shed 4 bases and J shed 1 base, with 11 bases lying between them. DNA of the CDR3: TGCGCCAGCAGCCTCCTTCGGGAGAACACTGAAGCTTTCTTT. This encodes CASSLLRENTEAFF.

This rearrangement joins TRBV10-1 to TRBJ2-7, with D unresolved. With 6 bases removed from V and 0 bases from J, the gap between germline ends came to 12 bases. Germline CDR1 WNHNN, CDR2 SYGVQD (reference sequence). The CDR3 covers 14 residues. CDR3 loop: CASSELARSYEQYF. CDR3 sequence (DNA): TGCGCCAGCAGCGAGCTCGCGCGCTCCTACGAGCAGTACTTC.

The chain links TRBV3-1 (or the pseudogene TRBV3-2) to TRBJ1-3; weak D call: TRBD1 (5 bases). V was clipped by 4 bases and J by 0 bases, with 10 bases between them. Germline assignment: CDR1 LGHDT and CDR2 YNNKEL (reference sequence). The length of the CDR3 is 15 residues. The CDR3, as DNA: TGTGCCAGCAGCCCATTAGGGGACTCTGGAAACACCATATATTTT. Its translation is CASSPLGDSGNTIYF.